A single sample is the source of the 20 T cell receptor beta chains below, sequenced in a study of blood T cell repertoires in COVID-19. Sequenced by immunoSEQ multiplex PCR; TCRdb stores in-frame clones only, minus some. The sample has about 120,000 clones, 75% to 90% seen once. Source material: peripheral blood. These receptors originate from a man between 35 and 55 years old with acute or convalescent COVID-19.

V gene TRBV7-9 combines with J gene TRBJ2-7, with D uncertain. The CDR3 is made up of 13 amino acids. The V gene's germline CDR1 is SEHNR and CDR2 FQNEAQ (reference sequence). Trimming took off 5 bases at V and 4 bases at J, with 12 bases between the two ends. DNA for the CDR3: TGTGCCAGCAGCCCCACGACGCGGTACGAGCAGTACTTC. This sequence encodes CASSPTTRYEQYF.

This clone is a singleton in its sample. The J gene is TRBJ2-2, the V gene TRBV13; 15 nucleotides match TRBD2. The CDR3 spans 16 residues. Germline V gene data show CDR1 as PRHDT and CDR2 as FYEKMQ (reference sequence). V shed 6 bases and J 8 bases; nucleotides not matched to a gene: 7. The CDR3, as DNA: TGTGCCAGCAGAAAAGGGACTAGCGGGAGGACGGGGGAGCTGTTTTTT. It codes for CASRKGTSGRTGELFF.

V gene TRBV7-2 combines with J gene TRBJ1-5; D remains ambiguous. Trimming cost V 1 base and J 0 bases, with 10 bases left between them. CDR3 length: 16 amino acids. CDR1 is SGHTA, CDR2 FQGNSA, per germline. CDR3 residues: CASSLVGGRSNQPQHF. The CDR3 coding sequence is TGTGCCAGCAGCTTAGTGGGTGGGCGTAGCAATCAGCCCCAGCATTTT.

The CDR3 region is CASSDGTGYNYGYTF. In DNA, the CDR3 is TGTGCCAGCAGTGACGGGACAGGGTACAACTATGGCTACACCTTC. The chain joins TRBV25-1 to TRBJ1-2, with 9 bases matching TRBD1. Looked up from germline, CDR1 is MGHDK and CDR2 is SYGVNS. V shed 3 bases and J 2 bases; nucleotides not matched to a gene: 4. CDR3 size: 15 residues.

This chain uses TRBV7-2 with TRBJ1-5, with a tentative D call TRBD1 (5 bases). The CDR3 runs to 15 residues. Germline V lookup: CDR1 SGHTA, CDR2 FQGNSA. Trimming removed 0 bases from V and 7 bases from J, with 13 bases in between. CDR3 sequence: CASSLAGQGQQPQHF. CDR3 sequence (DNA): TGTGCCAGCAGCTTAGCGGGGCAGGGTCAGCAGCCCCAGCATTTT.

The genes are TRBV5-1 and TRBJ2-5; D uncertain. V was shortened by 5 bases and J by 0 bases, with 14 bases between the two germline ends. The CDR3 consists of 15 residues. Germline V gene data show CDR1 as SGHRS and CDR2 as YFSETQ. The CDR3 nucleotides are TGCGCCAGCAGACAAATTACAGCAAACCAAGAGACCCAGTACTTC. Its protein product is CASRQITANQETQYF.

The V and J genes are TRBV5-6 and TRBJ2-1, with 10 bases fitting TRBD2. The V and J ends lost 4 bases and 2 bases, in that order; junction bases with no gene match: 6. The length of the CDR3 is 16 residues. The germline CDR1 and CDR2 sequences are SGHDT and YYEEEE. CDR3 nucleotides: TGTGCCAGCAGCCCTAGCGGGAGAGGCCCCTACAATGAGCAGTTCTTC. This encodes CASSPSGRGPYNEQFF. Complete variable domain (other parts from reference TRBV5-6 and TRBJ2-1): DAGVTQSPTHLIKTRGQQVTLRCSPKSGHDTVSWYQQALGQGPQFIFQYYEEEERQRGNFPDRFSGHQFPNYSSELNVNALLLGDSALYLCASSPSGRGPYNEQFFGPGTRLTVL.

The chain links TRBV6-1 to TRBJ2-2; D is perhaps TRBD2 (7 bases). V lost 4 bases to trimming and J lost 3 bases, with 15 bases between them. The CDR3 consists of 16 residues. Germline V lookup: CDR1 MNHNS, CDR2 SASEGT. The CDR3 DNA sequence: TGTGCCAGCAGTGTTATTGGGGGGGCCGACACCGGGGAGCTGTTTTTT. It codes for CASSVIGGADTGELFF.

This sequence joins TRBV18 and TRBJ2-7, with 8 positions matching TRBD1. The CDR3 extends over 13 amino acids. V shed 2 bases and J 3 bases; nucleotides not matched to a gene: 0. CDR1 is KGHSH and CDR2 is LQKENI in the germline V gene. This CDR3 is CASSPGTGYEQYF. The DNA of the CDR3 is TGTGCCAGCTCACCAGGGACAGGCTACGAGCAGTACTTC.

The gene calls are TRBV29-1 and TRBJ1-1, with D tentatively TRBD1 (5 bases). The ends were cut back, 6 bases at V and 4 bases at J, with 18 bases in the middle. The CDR3 sequence is 14 residues long. CDR1 and CDR2 (germline): SQVTM, ANQGSEA. The CDR3 loop reads CSVGNPGGSTEAFF. The CDR3 bases are TGCAGCGTCGGAAACCCGGGGGGTAGCACTGAAGCTTTCTTT.

The chain uses TRBV28 and TRBJ2-2; D not certain. This CDR3 contains 15 residues. The V end lost 5 bases, the J end lost 1 base, and 11 bases lay between the germline ends. The V gene's germline CDR1 is MDHEN and CDR2 SYDVKM. DNA of the CDR3: TGTGCCAGCAGTACTCCTCCGGGGAACACCGGGGAGCTGTTTTTT. This translates into CASSTPPGNTGELFF.

The rearrangement uses TRBV11-3 and TRBJ2-1, with D perhaps TRBD2 (6 bases). V was shortened by 5 bases and J by 6 bases, with 11 bases between the two germline ends. In germline, CDR1 is SGHNT, CDR2 YENEEA. The CDR3 contains 13 residues. CDR3 bases: TGTGCCAGCAGCACGACTAGTTCCAATGAGCAGTTCTTC. Translating it yields CASSTTSSNEQFF.

The V and J genes are TRBV7-2 and TRBJ2-1, with 9 nucleotides matching TRBD2. J was trimmed by 10 bases and V by 5 bases; bases with no gene match: 12. The V gene's germline CDR1 is SGHTA and CDR2 FQGNSA. The CDR3 is made up of 15 amino acids. The CDR3 loop is CASSPRTSVAGEQFF. In DNA form, the CDR3 reads TGTGCCAGCAGCCCACGGACTAGCGTAGCAGGAGAGCAGTTCTTC.

This CDR3 reads CASSLAGENQPQHF. As DNA, the CDR3 is TGTGCCAGCAGCTTGGCGGGGGAGAATCAGCCCCAGCATTTT. This chain connects TRBV5-6 to TRBJ1-5; D might be TRBD1 (5 bases). The length of the CDR3 is 14 residues. CDR1 is SGHDT, CDR2 YYEEEE, per germline. V was clipped by 0 bases and J by 4 bases, with 8 bases between them.

This chain connects TRBV4-1 to TRBJ1-6, with D uncertain. Germline V gives CDR1 MGHRA, CDR2 YSYEKL. The CDR3 covers 15 residues. Trimming shortened V by 1 base and J by 6 bases, and 10 bases separated the two germline ends. Written as DNA, the CDR3 is TGCGCCAGCAGCCAAGCACCAGACACTAATTCACCCCTCCACTTT. This translates into CASSQAPDTNSPLHF.

The chain recombines TRBV27 with TRBJ2-3; 13 bases map to TRBD2. Germline lookup yields CDR1 MNHEY and CDR2 SMNVEV (reference sequence). The ends lost 6 bases at V and 6 bases at J; junction bases unmatched: 12. The CDR3 has 17 residues. The CDR3 spells CASRNPGLAGWSDTQYF. As DNA, the CDR3 is TGTGCCAGCAGAAATCCGGGACTAGCGGGGTGGAGCGATACGCAGTATTTT.

The CDR3 reads CASSSRQYTYEQYF. CDR3 sequence (DNA): TGTGCCAGCAGCTCCCGACAGTATACCTACGAGCAGTACTTC. The rearrangement links TRBV7-9 to TRBJ2-7; TRBD1 is a possible D gene (5 bases). Germline-derived CDR1 and CDR2 are SEHNR and FQNEAQ (reference sequence). The CDR3 totals 14 residues. Between the trimmed V and J ends, which lost 4 bases and 2 bases, there was a span of 12 bases.

The chain has TRBV24-1 and TRBJ2-7, with TRBD1 as a possible D gene (5 bases). There are 13 residues in the CDR3. The ends were cut back, 8 bases at V and 6 bases at J, with 16 bases in the middle. Germline V gene data show CDR1 as KGHDR and CDR2 as SFDVKD. CDR3 DNA sequence: TGTGCCACCAAAGGGGCGTCAGGGCGCGAGCAGTACTTC. Protein sequence: CATKGASGREQYF.

The genes are TRBV6-5 and TRBJ1-1, with 8 bases identical to TRBD1. CDR1 and CDR2 from the germline V gene are MNHEY and SVGAGI. V was pared by 5 bases and J by 5 bases, with 4 bases of the junction left unmatched. This CDR3 contains 13 residues. The DNA for the CDR3 is TGTGCCAGCAGTAAGACAGGGGTAACTGAAGCTTTCTTT. Amino acid sequence: CASSKTGVTEAFF.

V and J are TRBV7-2 and TRBJ1-1; no clear D gene. The CDR3 length is 14 residues. Germline V gene sequence: CDR1 SGHTA, CDR2 FQGNSA. V dropped 3 bases and J dropped 5 bases, with 13 bases sitting between them. The CDR3 loop reads CASSFNDLRTEAFF. CDR3 bases: TGTGCCAGCAGCTTTAACGATCTGAGGACTGAAGCTTTCTTT.